The subject of this entry is one TCR beta chain. The antigen is undetermined. This record belongs to a study of cytomegalovirus exposure and HLA in healthy donors. Points from the study as a whole: Cytomegalovirus status was reportedly diagnosed by the classifier with high specificity and sensitivity. Rarity characterized most TCR sequences, yet some public TCRs appeared in many donors.

Germline CDR1 MNHEY, CDR2 SMNVEV (reference sequence). This CDR3 is 15 amino acids long. Trimming cost V 5 bases and J 7 bases, with 18 bases left between them. Measured with immunoSEQ multiplex PCR; TCRdb has only the in-frame clones, and not every one. The sample records around 150,000 clones, roughly 89% being singletons. The chain recombines TRBV27 with TRBJ2-1; weak D call: TRBD2 (6 bases). This receptor was identified in a woman aged 18-29 years in good health and CMV-seropositive. The material sequenced was PBMCs. The CDR3 protein is CASSPTSRPTNEQFF. In nucleotides, the CDR3 is TGTGCCAGCAGTCCCACTAGCCGGCCAACGAATGAGCAGTTCTTC.